The 18 T cell receptor beta chains below were found in one sample sequenced in a study of T-cell memory formation after mild COVID-19. TCRdb called the 5' RACE reads again in MiXCR, with one record for every CDR3 protein. The data hold more than 150,000 distinct CDR3 sequences, with 11% observed a single time. Sequenced input: PBMCs or a T cell subset sorted from them (not recorded which). These receptors came from a man aged 18 to 29 who had mild COVID-19 (a few samples of this study predate the infection). Cell type and time point are not known.

This clonotype was counted between two and nine times. The chain uses TRBV12-3 or TRBV12-4 and TRBJ2-3, with TRBD2 matching over 7 bases. The CDR3 is made up of 16 amino acids. Trimming cost V 3 bases and J 6 bases; bases outside gene matches: 12. CDR3 in amino acids: CASSFSGSGGRDTQYF. For the CDR3, the DNA is TGTGCCAGCAGTTTTTCTGGGTCGGGGGGTCGGGATACGCAGTATTTT.

This clonotype has at least ten counts. This rearrangement joins TRBV3-1 to TRBJ1-1; no clear D. The CDR3 loop spans 13 amino acids. Trimming stripped 4 bases from V and 1 base from J, with 7 bases between. Germline V CDR1 and CDR2: LGHDT, YNNKEL (reference sequence). The CDR3 here is CASSPRGNTEAFF. In DNA form, the CDR3 reads TGTGCCAGCAGCCCGAGAGGGAACACTGAAGCTTTCTTT.

The chain carries TRBV4-1 and TRBJ2-7; D unclear. The CDR3 length is 14 residues. Deletions cut 6 bases from V and 5 bases from J, with 17 bases between. Germline V gene data show CDR1 as MGHRA and CDR2 as YSYEKL. The CDR3 bases are TGCGCCAGCAGTCCCTTAGGCCTCCTTGACGAGCAGTACTTC. This codes for CASSPLGLLDEQYF.

The chain recombines TRBV12-3 or TRBV12-4 with TRBJ1-2, with 8 nucleotides matching TRBD1. This CDR3 has 13 amino acids. The V and J ends lost 6 bases and 7 bases, in that order; junction bases with no gene match: 7. This CDR3 reads CASSRTGRVGYTF. The CDR3 DNA is TGTGCCAGCAGCCGGACAGGGAGGGTTGGCTACACCTTC.

The CDR3 region is CASSFGTPGTDGYTF. As DNA, the CDR3 is TGTGCCAGCAGCTTCGGGACTCCGGGTACGGATGGCTACACCTTC. J is TRBJ1-2 and V is TRBV7-9, with D possibly being TRBD1 (5 bases). The CDR3 covers 15 residues. Germline V gives CDR1 SEHNR, CDR2 FQNEAQ (reference sequence). The germline V and J ends were trimmed by 3 bases and 6 bases, with 17 bases remaining between them.

This clonotype was seen repeatedly, ten times or more. The chain links TRBV7-2 to TRBJ2-2, with D unclear. With 7 bases removed from V and 7 bases from J, the gap between germline ends came to 16 bases. This CDR3 has 14 amino acids. CDR1 and CDR2 (germline): SGHTA, FQGNSA. The CDR3 is CASTLSPQSGELFF. The CDR3 DNA is TGTGCCAGCACCCTCAGCCCCCAGAGCGGGGAGCTGTTTTTT.

V gene TRBV4-1 combines with J gene TRBJ1-4; 7 bases align to TRBD1. This CDR3 has 16 amino acids. Losses at the gene ends were 1 base for V and 5 bases for J; bases not matched to a gene: 7. Germline V gene data show CDR1 as MGHRA and CDR2 as YSYEKL. Here the CDR3 DNA reads TGCGCCAGCAGCCAAGCAGCCGCGACAGGGAATGAAAAACTGTTTTTT. It specifies CASSQAAATGNEKLFF.

This clonotype came up many times. The chain carries TRBV20-1 and TRBJ2-5; the D is unclear. Germline CDR1 is DFQATT and CDR2 is SNEGSKA (reference sequence). V was cut by 6 bases and J by 4 bases, with 9 bases left in between. CDR3 length: 11 residues. The CDR3 spells CSAPKGETQYF. Here the CDR3 DNA reads TGCAGTGCCCCAAAGGGAGAGACCCAGTACTTC.

J is TRBJ1-1 and V is TRBV20-1, with 8 bases matching TRBD1. Germline V CDR1 and CDR2: DFQATT, SNEGSKA (reference sequence). V was pared by 6 bases and J by 7 bases, with 10 bases of the junction left unmatched. CDR3 size: 13 residues. CDR3 residues: CSATTGAVFEAFF. As DNA, the CDR3 is TGCAGTGCGACGACAGGGGCGGTGTTTGAAGCTTTCTTT.

The chain carries TRBV5-1 and TRBJ2-3; D call uncertain. This CDR3 has 16 residues. Germline V gene sequence: CDR1 SGHRS, CDR2 YFSETQ. V lost 0 bases to trimming and J lost 2 bases, with 13 bases between them. The DNA for the CDR3 is TGCGCCAGCAGCTTGGCCCTTTTTGGTCCCACAGATACGCAGTATTTT. Its protein is CASSLALFGPTDTQYF.

This sequence joins TRBV10-3 and TRBJ1-5; maybe TRBD1 (6 bases). V gave up 5 bases and J gave up 4 bases, with 9 bases separating them. Germline V CDR1 and CDR2: ENHRY, SYGVKD. The CDR3 is 13 amino acids. CDR3 region: CAISLGGNQPQHF. The CDR3 DNA reads TGTGCCATCAGTTTAGGGGGGAATCAGCCCCAGCATTTT.

This clonotype occurred a few times. The CDR3 region has the DNA TGTGCCATCAGTTCATCGGACAGACGAAGCTACGAGCAGTACGTC. Its protein product is CAISSSDRRSYEQYV. The chain uses TRBV10-3 and TRBJ2-7; possibly TRBD1 for D (6 bases). Germline V gene lookup returns CDR1 ENHRY and CDR2 SYGVKD. Trimming took off 5 bases at V and 3 bases at J, with 17 bases between the two ends. CDR3 size: 15 residues.

This clonotype was detected many times. The chain couples TRBV27 to TRBJ1-2; D might be TRBD1 (5 bases). Germline V gene lookup returns CDR1 MNHEY and CDR2 SMNVEV (reference sequence). Trimming left V 0 bases short and J 4 bases short, with 9 bases between. The CDR3 is made up of 14 amino acids. This CDR3 reads CASSLSGESYGYTF. CDR3 in DNA: TGTGCCAGCAGTTTATCGGGGGAAAGCTATGGCTACACCTTC.

This clonotype was recorded a few times. The chain has TRBV7-6 and TRBJ2-2, with a tentative D call TRBD2 (5 bases). Trimming removed 2 bases from V and 8 bases from J, with 6 bases in between. The V gene's germline CDR1 is SGHVS and CDR2 FNYEAQ. The CDR3 is made up of 12 amino acids. The CDR3 nucleotides are TGTGCCAGCAGCTTATGGAGGGGGGAGCTGTTTTTT. It codes for CASSLWRGELFF.

This clonotype has only a few counts. This chain uses TRBV6-2 or TRBV6-3 with TRBJ1-5, with D tentatively TRBD1 (5 bases). Trimming took off 6 bases at V and 9 bases at J, with 21 bases between the two ends. The CDR3 is 15 amino acids. The germline V gene encodes CDR1 MNHEY and CDR2 SVGEGT. CDR3 loop: CASSSAGAGGGPQHF. The CDR3 DNA reads TGTGCCAGCAGCTCGGCCGGGGCGGGAGGTGGGCCCCAGCATTTT.

The V and J genes are TRBV5-6 and TRBJ1-4, with D hard to call. The CDR3 runs 14 residues. The germline V and J ends were trimmed by 0 bases and 5 bases, with 8 bases remaining between them. Germline CDR1 and CDR2: SGHDT and YYEEEE. This CDR3 reads CASSLVSRNEKLFF. In nucleotides, the CDR3 is TGTGCCAGCAGCTTGGTATCCCGGAATGAAAAACTGTTTTTT.

Only a few counts were recorded for this clonotype. The rearrangement uses TRBV5-1 and TRBJ1-6, with D possibly matching TRBD1 (5 bases). Germline CDR1 is SGHRS and CDR2 is YFSETQ. This CDR3 contains 15 residues. V was trimmed by 3 bases and J by 6 bases, leaving 13 bases between them. CDR3 in DNA: TGCGCCAGCAGCTGGGCAGAGAGGGGTAATTCACCCCTCCACTTT. Protein sequence: CASSWAERGNSPLHF.

This clonotype turned up a few times. The CDR3 nucleotides read TGTGCCAGCAGCGTAGTAGGGGCTTACGAGCAGTACGTC. Its protein product is CASSVVGAYEQYV. This chain uses TRBV9 with TRBJ2-7; maybe TRBD1 (5 bases). The ends were cut back, 0 bases at V and 4 bases at J, with 8 bases in the middle. CDR1 SGDLS and CDR2 YYNGEE come from the germline V gene. This CDR3 has 13 amino acids.